A single sample gave rise to the 17 T cell receptor beta chains below, sequenced in a study of T-cell memory formation after mild COVID-19. TCRdb used MiXCR to reprocess the 5' RACE reads, holding one entry per CDR3 protein. The table lists fewer than 700,000 distinct CDR3 sequences, less than 25% of them singletons. Sequencing was done on a sample of PBMCs or a T cell subset sorted from them (not recorded which). The receptor source for this set is an adult woman who had mild COVID-19 (a few samples of this study predate the infection). Cell type and time point are not known.

The chain uses TRBV9 and TRBJ2-7; perhaps D is TRBD1 or TRBD2 (5 bases each). This CDR3 contains 14 residues. The V gene lost 2 bases and the J gene lost 6 bases, with 15 bases spanning the gap. CDR1 and CDR2 from the germline V gene are SGDLS and YYNGEE. The CDR3 region is CASSVGPAGTEQYF. The CDR3, as DNA: TGTGCCAGCAGCGTGGGACCCGCCGGGACCGAGCAGTACTTC.

This clonotype has just a few counts. The chain joins TRBV4-2 to TRBJ2-7; TRBD2 is a possible D gene (7 bases). Germline CDR1 is LGHNA and CDR2 is YNFKEQ. Trimming removed 1 base from V and 0 bases from J, with 16 bases in between. The CDR3 contains 17 residues. CDR3 residues: CASSQVGGGAYSYEQYF. The CDR3 region has the DNA TGTGCCAGCAGCCAAGTAGGAGGGGGGGCTTACTCCTACGAGCAGTACTTC.

This chain joins TRBV6-5 and TRBJ2-3; no definite D call. CDR1 is MNHEY, CDR2 SVGAGI, per germline. The CDR3 length is 14 residues. The V gene lost 6 bases and the J gene lost 2 bases, with 12 bases spanning the gap. In DNA, the CDR3 is TGTGCCAGCAGCTCGGACGGATTCACAGATACGCAGTATTTT. It encodes CASSSDGFTDTQYF.

This clonotype was seen many times. The J gene is TRBJ2-7, the V gene TRBV5-1; 9 bases are shared with TRBD1. After removal of 1 base from V and 3 bases from J, the junction contained 2 bases not matched to a gene. CDR1 is SGHRS and CDR2 is YFSETQ in the germline V gene. The CDR3 sequence is 14 residues long. The CDR3 nucleotides read TGCGCCAGCAGCTTGAGGACAGGGGTCTACGAGCAGTACTTC. This translates into CASSLRTGVYEQYF.

The V and J genes are TRBV13 and TRBJ2-6; D is undetermined. V was trimmed by 4 bases and J by 2 bases, leaving 9 bases between them. Germline V lookup: CDR1 PRHDT, CDR2 FYEKMQ (reference sequence). The CDR3 spans 15 residues. The CDR3 DNA follows: TGTGCCAGCAGCTGGCCGGCGGCTGGGGCCAACGTCCTGACTTTC. This encodes CASSWPAAGANVLTF.

This clonotype was counted a few times. The chain combines TRBV3-1 with TRBJ2-1; the match to TRBD2 covers 12 bases. The CDR3 contains 17 residues. Germline V gene data show CDR1 as LGHDT and CDR2 as YNNKEL (reference sequence). The ends lost 0 bases at V and 7 bases at J; junction bases unmatched: 7. The chain's CDR3 is CASSQDSLAGGPNEQFF. Here the CDR3 DNA reads TGTGCCAGCAGCCAAGATTCACTAGCGGGGGGTCCGAATGAGCAGTTCTTC.

The CDR3: CASSVKGGSTDTQYF. The CDR3 bases are TGTGCCAGCAGCGTAAAGGGGGGTAGCACAGATACGCAGTATTTT. The J gene is TRBJ2-3, the V gene TRBV7-9, with D perhaps matching TRBD1 or TRBD2 (6 bases each). The CDR3 totals 15 residues. The V end lost 5 bases, the J end lost 0 bases, and 12 bases lay between the germline ends. Germline V CDR1 and CDR2: SEHNR, FQNEAQ (reference sequence).

The chain is built from TRBV12-3 or TRBV12-4 and TRBJ2-1; D is undetermined. The CDR3 sequence is 12 residues long. V was pared by 4 bases and J by 6 bases, with 7 bases between. CDR3 nucleotides: TGTGCCAGCAGTTCATTAGTCAATGAGCAGTTCTTC. Protein product: CASSSLVNEQFF.

This clonotype is a singleton in its sample. The gene calls are TRBV29-1 and TRBJ1-2; D remains ambiguous. The CDR3 covers 13 residues. The ends were cut back, 1 base at V and 4 bases at J, with 10 bases in the middle. Germline V CDR1 and CDR2: SQVTM, ANQGSEA. CDR3 residues: CSVEVQQLYGYTF. Written as DNA, the CDR3 is TGCAGCGTTGAAGTACAGCAGCTCTATGGCTACACCTTC. Using reference TRBV29-1 and TRBJ1-2 for the parts outside the CDR3, the full variable domain is SAVISQKPSRDICQRGTSLTIQCQVDSQVTMMFWYRQQPGQSLTLIATANQGSEATYESGFVIDKFPISRPNLTFSTLTVSNMSPEDSSIYLCSVEVQQLYGYTFGSGTRLTVV.

The V and J genes are TRBV7-2 and TRBJ2-4; 8 bases map to TRBD1. Germline values: CDR1 SGHTA, CDR2 FQGNSA. The CDR3 extends over 13 amino acids. V shed 4 bases, J shed 8 bases, and the junction held 4 bases outside the gene matches. DNA for the CDR3: TGTGCCAGCAGCTCGGACAGGGCGGACATTCAGTACTTC. Protein sequence: CASSSDRADIQYF.

CDR3 sequence: CASIETSGSIGTGELFF. The DNA of the CDR3 is TGTGCCAGCATCGAGACTAGCGGGAGTATTGGCACCGGGGAGCTGTTTTTT. The chain joins TRBV6-2 or TRBV6-3 to TRBJ2-2; 12 nucleotides line up with TRBD2. The CDR3 length is 17 residues. Germline trimming cut 7 bases from V and 4 bases from J; bases unmatched to any gene: 10. CDR1 is MNHEY and CDR2 is SVGEGT in the germline V gene.

This clonotype has only a few counts. For the CDR3, the DNA is TGTGCCAGCAGCTTAGGTGGTATAGCGGGAAGGGAGACCCAGTACTTC. It yields the protein CASSLGGIAGRETQYF. The rearrangement uses TRBV7-2 and TRBJ2-5, with 8 bases aligning to TRBD2. This CDR3 has 16 residues. CDR1 is SGHTA and CDR2 is FQGNSA in the germline V gene. With V trimmed by 1 base and J by 5 bases, 9 bases remained unmatched.

This clonotype was picked up a small number of times. The chain uses TRBV7-9 and TRBJ2-3; D not certain. The V end was cut by 5 bases, the J end by 7 bases, with 10 bases between. Germline assignment: CDR1 SEHNR and CDR2 FQNEAQ (reference sequence). This CDR3 spans 12 amino acids. CDR3 protein: CASSQRINTQYF. CDR3 DNA: TGTGCCAGCAGCCAGAGGATAAATACGCAGTATTTT. The full variable domain, in which reference TRBV7-9 and TRBJ2-3 provide the parts outside the CDR3, is DTGVSQNPRHKITKRGQNVTFRCDPISEHNRLYWYRQTLGQGPEFLTYFQNEAQLEKSRLLSDRFSAERPKGSFSTLEIQRTEQGDSAMYLCASSQRINTQYFGPGTRLTVL.

In its sample, this clonotype was seen a few times. The chain uses TRBV11-2 and TRBJ1-2, with a tentative D call TRBD1 (5 bases). Germline loops: CDR1 SGHAT, CDR2 FQNNGV. CDR3 length: 15 amino acids. V was clipped by 1 base and J by 9 bases, with 18 bases between them. Here the CDR3 DNA reads TGTGCCAGCAGCTTAGGACATCAGGGAGTGGGGAGCTACACCTTC. This translates into CASSLGHQGVGSYTF.

The CDR3 spells CASSQAGTIDYQQFF. CDR3 bases: TGCGCCAGCAGCCAAGCCGGGACTATAGACTATCAGCAGTTCTTC. The chain joins TRBV4-1 to TRBJ2-1, with 7 bases matching TRBD2. Germline CDR1 is MGHRA and CDR2 is YSYEKL. The CDR3 is 15 residues long. V lost 1 base to trimming and J lost 11 bases; unmatched junction nucleotides: 11.

This clonotype was seen a few times. This sequence joins TRBV6-2 or TRBV6-3 and TRBJ2-1, with D unclear. Looked up from germline, CDR1 is MNHEY and CDR2 is SVGEGT. This CDR3 has 13 amino acids. Trimming pared 2 bases from V and 3 bases from J, leaving 5 bases between. The DNA of the CDR3 is TGTGCCAGCAGTTACCTTGTCTACAATGAGCAGTTCTTC. As protein: CASSYLVYNEQFF.

This clonotype was counted between two and nine times. The chain combines TRBV12-3 or TRBV12-4 with TRBJ1-2; TRBD1 aligns across 9 bases. This CDR3 is built from 14 residues. V lost 5 bases and J lost 8; bases outside the gene matches: 9. The CDR3: CASSPGQGWNGYTF. As DNA, the CDR3 is TGTGCCAGCAGTCCAGGACAGGGGTGGAACGGCTACACCTTC.